This T cell receptor (beta chain) appears in the sequencing data of a study of blood T cells in healthy people across ages. To note about this clonotype: No antigen is known for it.

Deletions cut 6 bases from V and 7 bases from J, with 16 bases between. This CDR3 comprises 14 residues. CDR1 and CDR2 (germline): MDHEN, SYDVKM. The authors ran a second PCR of roughly 7 to 11 cycles using a sample-barcoded 5' primer and a J-beta primer mix. All cDNA molecules were each tagged by a template-switch adaptor with 12 random nucleotides. TCRdb re-analysed the 5' RACE reads in MiXCR, keeping a single row per CDR3 protein. The repertoire holds roughly 1,500,000 distinct CDR3 sequences, with about 31% as singletons. Points from the study as a whole: Roughly linear age-related decline in beta diversity appeared, significant by age about 37. PBMCs that were unsorted prevented a conclusive naive versus antigen-experienced comparison. Naive CD4+ cells and diversity were both higher in long-lived donors than in aged donors.

This clonotype originated in a woman aged 25 to 39 in good health. The sequenced sample consisted of blood. The chain recombines TRBV28 with TRBJ1-5; D is unclear. CDR3 nucleotides: TGTGCCAGCAGGATGTCGACGTTTGGGCAGCCCCAGCATTTT. Amino acids: CASRMSTFGQPQHF.